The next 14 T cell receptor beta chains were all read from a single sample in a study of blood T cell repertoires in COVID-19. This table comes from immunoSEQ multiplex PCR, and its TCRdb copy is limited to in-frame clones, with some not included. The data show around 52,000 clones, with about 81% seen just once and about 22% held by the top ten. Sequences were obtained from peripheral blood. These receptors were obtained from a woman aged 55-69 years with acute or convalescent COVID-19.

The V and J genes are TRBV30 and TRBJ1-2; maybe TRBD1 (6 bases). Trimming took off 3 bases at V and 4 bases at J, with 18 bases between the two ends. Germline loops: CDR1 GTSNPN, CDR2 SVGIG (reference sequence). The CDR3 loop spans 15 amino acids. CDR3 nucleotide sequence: TGTGCCTGGAGATCCCGACAGGACCAAGCCTATGGCTACACCTTC. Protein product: CAWRSRQDQAYGYTF. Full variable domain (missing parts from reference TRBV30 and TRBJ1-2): SQTIHQWPATLVQPVGSPLSLECTVEGTSNPNLYWYRQAAGRGLQLLFYSVGIGQISSEVPQNLSASRPQDRQFILSSKKLLLSDSGFYLCAWRSRQDQAYGYTFGSGTRLTVV.

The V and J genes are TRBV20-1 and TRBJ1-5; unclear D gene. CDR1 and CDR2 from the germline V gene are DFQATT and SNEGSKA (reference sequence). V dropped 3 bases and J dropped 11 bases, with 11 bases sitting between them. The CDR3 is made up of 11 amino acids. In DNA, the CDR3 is TGCAGTGCTAGTCGGGAACGAGCCCAGCATTTT. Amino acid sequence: CSASRERAQHF.

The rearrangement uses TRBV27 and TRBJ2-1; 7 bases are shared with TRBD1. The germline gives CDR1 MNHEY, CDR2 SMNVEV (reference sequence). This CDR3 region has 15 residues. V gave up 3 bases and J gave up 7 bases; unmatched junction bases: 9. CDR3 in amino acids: CASSFLGGRGNEQFF. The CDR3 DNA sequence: TGTGCCAGCAGTTTCTTAGGGGGCAGGGGAAATGAGCAGTTCTTC.

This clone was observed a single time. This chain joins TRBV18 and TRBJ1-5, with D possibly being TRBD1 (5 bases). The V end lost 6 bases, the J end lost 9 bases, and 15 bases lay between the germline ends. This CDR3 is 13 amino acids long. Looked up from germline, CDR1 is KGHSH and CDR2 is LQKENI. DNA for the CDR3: TGTGCCAGCTCTTCGACAGCCTCACGGCCCCAGCATTTT. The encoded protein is CASSSTASRPQHF.

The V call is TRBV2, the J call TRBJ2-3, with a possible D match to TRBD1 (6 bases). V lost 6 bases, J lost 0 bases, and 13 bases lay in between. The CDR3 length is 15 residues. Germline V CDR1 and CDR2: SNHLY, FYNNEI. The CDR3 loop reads CASSRTEPSTDTQYF. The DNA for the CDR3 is TGTGCCAGCAGCCGGACAGAGCCTAGCACAGATACGCAGTATTTT.

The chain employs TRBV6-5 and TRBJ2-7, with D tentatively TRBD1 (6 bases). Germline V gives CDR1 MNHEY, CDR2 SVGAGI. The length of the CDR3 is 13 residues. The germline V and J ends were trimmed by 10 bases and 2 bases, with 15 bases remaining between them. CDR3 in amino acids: CATKRTETYEQYF. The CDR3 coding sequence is TGTGCCACCAAAAGGACAGAAACCTACGAGCAGTACTTC.

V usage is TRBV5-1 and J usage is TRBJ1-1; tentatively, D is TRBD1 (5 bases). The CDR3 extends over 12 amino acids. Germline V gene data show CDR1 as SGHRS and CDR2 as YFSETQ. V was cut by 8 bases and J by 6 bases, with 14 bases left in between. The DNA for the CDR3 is TGCGCCAGTAGAATCGGAGGGGCTGAAGCTTTCTTT. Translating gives CASRIGGAEAFF.

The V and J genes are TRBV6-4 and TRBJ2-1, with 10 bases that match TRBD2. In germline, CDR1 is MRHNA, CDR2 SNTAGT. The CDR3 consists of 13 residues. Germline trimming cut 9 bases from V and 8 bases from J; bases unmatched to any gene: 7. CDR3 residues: CARRTSGEDEQFF. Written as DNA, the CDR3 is TGTGCCAGACGGACTAGCGGCGAGGATGAGCAGTTCTTC.

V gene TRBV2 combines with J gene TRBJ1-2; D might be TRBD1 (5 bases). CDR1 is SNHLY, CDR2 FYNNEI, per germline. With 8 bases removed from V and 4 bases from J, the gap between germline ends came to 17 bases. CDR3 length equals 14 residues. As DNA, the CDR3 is TGTGCCAGCTTTCCGGGGGATCCTAGCTATGGCTACACCTTC. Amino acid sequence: CASFPGDPSYGYTF.

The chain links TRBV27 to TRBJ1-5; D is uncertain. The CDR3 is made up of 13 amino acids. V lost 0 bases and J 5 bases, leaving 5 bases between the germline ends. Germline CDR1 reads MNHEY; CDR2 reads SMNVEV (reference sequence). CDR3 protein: CASSLSSHQPQHF. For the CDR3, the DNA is TGTGCCAGCAGTTTATCCAGTCATCAGCCCCAGCATTTT.

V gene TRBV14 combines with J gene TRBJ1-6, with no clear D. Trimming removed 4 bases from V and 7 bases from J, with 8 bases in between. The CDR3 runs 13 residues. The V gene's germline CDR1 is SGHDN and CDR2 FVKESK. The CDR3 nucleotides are TGTGCCAGCAGCCCGTCTAGGAATTCACCCCTCCACTTT. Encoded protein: CASSPSRNSPLHF.

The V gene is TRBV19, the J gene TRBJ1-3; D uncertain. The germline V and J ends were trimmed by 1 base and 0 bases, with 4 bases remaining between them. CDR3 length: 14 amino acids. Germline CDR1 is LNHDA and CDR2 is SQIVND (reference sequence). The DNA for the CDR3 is TGTGCCAGTAGTATAGCGAGCTCTGGAAACACCATATATTTT. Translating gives CASSIASSGNTIYF.

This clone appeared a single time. CDR3 sequence reads: CAWKTSRASYEQYF. CDR3 nucleotides: TGTGCCTGGAAAACCTCCAGGGCCTCCTACGAGCAGTACTTC. This chain joins TRBV30 and TRBJ2-7; weak D call: TRBD1 (5 bases). V lost 4 bases, J lost 0 bases, and 13 bases lay in between. CDR1 GTSNPN and CDR2 SVGIG come from the germline V gene (reference sequence). The CDR3 is made up of 14 amino acids.

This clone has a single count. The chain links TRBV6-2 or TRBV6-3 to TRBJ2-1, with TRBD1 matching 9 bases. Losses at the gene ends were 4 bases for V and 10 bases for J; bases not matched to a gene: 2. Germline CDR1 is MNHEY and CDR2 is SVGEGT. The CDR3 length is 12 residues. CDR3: CASSWTGDEQFF. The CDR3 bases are TGTGCCAGCAGTTGGACAGGGGACGAGCAGTTCTTC.